This T cell receptor beta chain was obtained from a study of blood T cell repertoires in COVID-19. The protocol was immunoSEQ multiplex PCR, while the TCRdb copy is restricted to in-frame clones and leaves out a portion. The sample comprises hundreds of thousands of clones, about 86% of which are singletons, and around 9.6% rests with the top ten. V was clipped by 6 bases and J by 2 bases, with 14 bases between them. Per the germline V gene, CDR1 is SQVTM and CDR2 is ANQGSEA. The CDR3 covers 13 residues. This clonotype originated in a woman aged 80 or over with acute or convalescent COVID-19. V is TRBV29-1 and J is TRBJ2-7, with D tentatively TRBD1 (6 bases). The sample was peripheral blood. In DNA, the CDR3 is TGCAGCGTGTCACCCCGACAGGCCTACGAGCAGTACTTC. Its translation: CSVSPRQAYEQYF.